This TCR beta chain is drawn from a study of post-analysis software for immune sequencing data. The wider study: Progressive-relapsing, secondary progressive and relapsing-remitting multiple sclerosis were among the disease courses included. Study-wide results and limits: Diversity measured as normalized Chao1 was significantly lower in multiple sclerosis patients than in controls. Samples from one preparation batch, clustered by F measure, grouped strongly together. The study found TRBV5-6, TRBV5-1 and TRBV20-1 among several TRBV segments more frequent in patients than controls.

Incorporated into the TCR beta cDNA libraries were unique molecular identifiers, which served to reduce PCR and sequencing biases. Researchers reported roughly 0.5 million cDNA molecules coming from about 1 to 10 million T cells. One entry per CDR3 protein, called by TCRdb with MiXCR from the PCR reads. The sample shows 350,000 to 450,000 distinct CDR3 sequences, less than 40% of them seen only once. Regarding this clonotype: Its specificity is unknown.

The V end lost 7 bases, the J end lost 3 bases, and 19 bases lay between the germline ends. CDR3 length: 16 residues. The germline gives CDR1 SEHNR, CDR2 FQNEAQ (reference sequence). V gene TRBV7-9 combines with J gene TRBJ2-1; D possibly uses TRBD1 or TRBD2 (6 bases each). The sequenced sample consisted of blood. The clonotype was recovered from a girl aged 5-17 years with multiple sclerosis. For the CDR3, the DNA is TGTGCCAGCACTCCCCTGGGGGGCGGAGTCTACAATGAGCAGTTCTTC. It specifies CASTPLGGGVYNEQFF.